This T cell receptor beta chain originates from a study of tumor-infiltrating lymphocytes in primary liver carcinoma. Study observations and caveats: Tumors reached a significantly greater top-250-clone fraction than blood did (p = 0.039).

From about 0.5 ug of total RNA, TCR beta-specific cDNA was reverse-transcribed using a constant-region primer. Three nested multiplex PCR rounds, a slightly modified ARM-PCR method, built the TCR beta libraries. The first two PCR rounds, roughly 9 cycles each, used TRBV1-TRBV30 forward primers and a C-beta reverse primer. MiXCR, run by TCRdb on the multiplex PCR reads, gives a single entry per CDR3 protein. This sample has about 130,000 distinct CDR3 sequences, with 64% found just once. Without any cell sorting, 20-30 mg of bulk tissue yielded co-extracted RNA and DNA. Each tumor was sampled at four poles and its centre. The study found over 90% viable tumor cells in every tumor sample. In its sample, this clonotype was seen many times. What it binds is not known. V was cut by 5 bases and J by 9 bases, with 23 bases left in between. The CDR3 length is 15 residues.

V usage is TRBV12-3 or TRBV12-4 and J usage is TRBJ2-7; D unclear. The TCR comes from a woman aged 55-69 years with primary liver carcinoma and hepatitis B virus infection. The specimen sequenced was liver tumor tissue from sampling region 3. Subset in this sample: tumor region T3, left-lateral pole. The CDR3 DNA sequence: TGTGCCAGCAGTGGGCCCGCCATTGGTCGTGGCGGGCAGTACTTC. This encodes CASSGPAIGRGGQYF.